This is a list of T cell receptor beta chains from one sample in a study of graft-versus-host responses after intestinal transplantation. TCRdb's table, derived via immunoSEQ multiplex PCR, lists solely in-frame clones and lacks some. The top ten hold 1.6% of the sample, which has roughly 21,000 clones, roughly 43% seen once. Sequences were derived from alloreactive CD8+ T cells from a mixed lymphocyte reaction culture, sampled before intestinal transplant. Receptors were obtained from a human patient who received an intestinal transplant. Both conserved end residues are part of each CDR3. Not all rows give a size; the values are once, few, many and, for expanded clones, a class.

TRBV25-1	.	TRBJ2-1	CASSFADLYNEQFF
TRBV19	.	TRBJ2-4	CASSIFRPAQTNIQYF
TRBV28	few	TRBJ1-1	CATDSFMNTEAFF
TRBV14	medium-sized	TRBJ1-2	CASSLEQTYGYTF
TRBV7-9	.	TRBJ2-1	CASSLNGQPARYNEQFF
TRBV6-5	.	TRBJ1-2	CASRNTRGSAGYTF
TRBV11-1	.	TRBJ2-3	CASSLGADTQYF
TRBV12-5	.	TRBJ1-2	CASGDGTKGYTF
TRBV6-5	.	TRBJ1-5	CASSLVAGLNQPQHF
TRBV9	.	TRBJ1-2	CASSVGRDRGRVDYGYTF
TRBV7-9	.	TRBJ1-4	CASSLGFNEKLFF
TRBV28	.	TRBJ2-7	CASSFRQGSLSYEQYF
TRBV15	few	TRBJ2-1	CATSRDGLAGVFYNEQFF
TRBV5-1	.	TRBJ2-7	CASSLTFGEQYF
TRBV28	few	TRBJ2-7	CASSWVVGEQYF
TRBV5-1	medium-sized	TRBJ2-7	CASSSRQGRYEQYF
TRBV6-5	few	TRBJ2-7	CASSKLAESSYEQYF
TRBV6-8	.	TRBJ1-1	CASKLNTEAFF
TRBV18	.	TRBJ2-7	CASSPQGSFYEQYF
TRBV21-1	.	TRBJ2-7	CASSSPDGASNEQYF
TRBV19	.	TRBJ1-1	CASSILPGPWSTEAFF
TRBV5-1	.	TRBJ2-5	CASSLAGTSGQETQYF
TRBV6-5	.	TRBJ1-4	CASSYSRSGEKLFF
TRBV18	.	TRBJ1-5	CASSPAAPWTGNQPQHF
TRBV7-6	few	TRBJ2-3	CGSGRLLGDTQYF
TRBV11-2	.	TRBJ2-5	CASSLVGQLETQYF
TRBV29-1	.	TRBJ2-3	CSVIGLAGTTDTQYF
TRBV5-1	few	TRBJ2-1	CASSLSGRLYNEQFF
TRBV6-1	few	TRBJ2-7	CASSEGDRGRYEQYF
TRBV9	.	TRBJ2-5	CASSVGLAGGQETQYF
TRBV2	few	TRBJ2-1	CATRPGLAVNEQFF
TRBV29-1	.	TRBJ2-5	CSVEGPPIRLASETQYF
TRBV11-3	.	TRBJ2-3	CASSLSRVGTQYF
TRBV30	.	TRBJ2-1	CAWSKTSGRNEQFF
TRBV5-1	few	TRBJ2-5	CASSLGTGVQETQYF
TRBV28	.	TRBJ1-2	CASSPLVGLIYGYTF
TRBV7-6	.	TRBJ2-2	CASSRTPRTGGELFF
TRBV7-9	once	TRBJ2-2	CASSFRGASNTGELFF
TRBV5-5	few	TRBJ1-5	CASSRGGRDSNQPQHF
TRBV5-6	medium-sized	TRBJ1-2	CASSLGGLIYGYTF
TRBV19	few	TRBJ1-5	CASSTPRGQPQHF
TRBV6-1	few	TRBJ2-7	CASRPMAGTAYEQYF
TRBV29-1	few	TRBJ2-7	CSVEDPGTETYEQYF
TRBV6-6	.	TRBJ1-2	CASSYSTANYGYTF
TRBV6-8	.	TRBJ2-7	CAANEGYEQYF
TRBV27	few	TRBJ1-5	CASKEGGNQPQHF
TRBV6-5	medium-sized	TRBJ2-1	CASSYSVAGGYNEQFF